One sample yielded the 20 T cell receptor beta chains listed below, sequenced in a study of T-cell reconstitution after alpha-beta-depleted transplantation in children (dated by TCRdb to the mid-2010s). Taken with the paper, the label for treatment or condition translates to: allogeneic hematopoietic cell transplantation with graft depleted of TCRalphabeta T cells and CD19 B cells. The library was made by PCR. The data were produced on an Illumina HiSeq 2500. To normalize quantification of the TCRbeta repertoire, the TCR libraries were built with molecular barcoding that relied on unique molecular identifiers. TCRdb redid the processing of the public reads, applying fastp at Q25 and MiXCR, and retained in-frame beta chains. A single entry per CDR3 protein holds the most common genes and DNA from its merged rows. The sample yields about 540,000 distinct CDR3 sequences; 25% to 30% were counted once. The ten largest make up 36% of the sample.

The input for sequencing was PBMCs, taken before TCRalphabeta/CD19-depleted stem cell transplant. These receptors all come from a boy under two years old with Wiskott-Aldrich syndrome, due to receive a stem cell transplant.

This clonotype was seen more than once but under ten times. The chain is built from TRBV29-1 and TRBJ1-1; D is undetermined. Germline CDR1 and CDR2: SQVTM and ANQGSEA. V was pared by 7 bases and J by 1 base, with 10 bases between. This CDR3 region has 12 residues. CDR3 sequence: CSGRASNTEAFF. CDR3 nucleotides: TGCAGCGGCCGGGCTTCGAACACTGAAGCTTTCTTT.

This sequence joins TRBV28 and TRBJ1-5; D unclear. Germline CDR1 is MDHEN and CDR2 is SYDVKM. This CDR3 is 12 amino acids long. Deletions cut 6 bases from V and 8 bases from J, with 11 bases between. The CDR3: CASRNFLEPQHF. CDR3 bases: TGTGCCAGCAGAAACTTTCTCGAGCCCCAGCATTTT.

This clonotype was seen only a few times. The chain carries TRBV19 and TRBJ1-2, with 7 bases matching TRBD1. CDR3 length equals 16 residues. V shed 5 bases, J shed 7 bases, and the junction held 16 bases outside the gene matches. CDR1 is LNHDA, CDR2 SQIVND, per germline (reference sequence). The CDR3 loop is CASSGVKTGRLGGYTF. The DNA for the CDR3 is TGTGCCAGTAGTGGGGTCAAGACAGGGCGTCTCGGTGGCTACACCTTC.

The chain links TRBV29-1 to TRBJ2-1, with 9 positions matching TRBD2. The CDR3 is 15 residues long. Germline values: CDR1 SQVTM, CDR2 ANQGSEA. V shed 7 bases and J 3 bases; nucleotides not matched to a gene: 10. The CDR3 protein is CSAIGAGGDYNEQFF. The CDR3, as DNA: TGCAGCGCCATTGGGGCGGGAGGGGACTACAATGAGCAGTTCTTC.

This clonotype was observed a handful of times. The chain links TRBV25-1 to TRBJ2-4; TRBD2 agrees at 13 bases. Germline assignment: CDR1 MGHDK and CDR2 SYGVNS. With V trimmed by 3 bases and J by 5 bases, 7 bases remained unmatched. The CDR3 has 17 amino acids. DNA for the CDR3: TGTGCCAGCAGTGACCTGCGGACTAGCGGGAGTGAAAACATTCAGTACTTC. Its protein is CASSDLRTSGSENIQYF.

This clonotype turned up a few times. The chain employs TRBV20-1 and TRBJ2-1, with TRBD2 identical over 9 bases. The CDR3 totals 14 residues. V trimming: 3 bases; J trimming: 6 bases; junction bases outside the gene matches: 6. Germline CDR1 is DFQATT and CDR2 is SNEGSKA (reference sequence). In nucleotides, the CDR3 is TGCAGTGCTAGGAGCGGGAGGCGAGTCAATGAGCAGTTCTTC. Amino acid sequence: CSARSGRRVNEQFF.

The CDR3 DNA reads TGTGCCAGCAGCTTAGATGGCGTGACCCAGTACTTC. This sequence encodes CASSLDGVTQYF. V usage is TRBV7-8 and J usage is TRBJ2-5; no definite D call. This CDR3 spans 12 amino acids. Between the trimmed V and J ends, which lost 1 base and 7 bases, there was a span of 7 bases. Germline CDR1 and CDR2: SGHVS and FQNEAQ.

This clonotype was detected only a few times. The chain recombines TRBV27 with TRBJ2-3; 7 positions match TRBD1. CDR3 size: 15 residues. V shed 6 bases, J shed 1 base, and the junction held 7 bases outside the gene matches. CDR1 is MNHEY and CDR2 is SMNVEV in the germline V gene (reference sequence). In DNA, the CDR3 is TGTGCCAGCAGATGGGCGACAGGGCGCACAGATACGCAGTATTTT. Amino acids: CASRWATGRTDTQYF.

A few counts support this clonotype. This chain links TRBV9 with TRBJ2-1, with TRBD2 matching over 9 bases. There are 15 residues in the CDR3. Looked up from germline, CDR1 is SGDLS and CDR2 is YYNGEE. V lost 4 bases to trimming and J lost 3 bases; unmatched junction nucleotides: 5. The CDR3 region is CASSSSGRFYNEQFF. The CDR3 DNA reads TGTGCCAGCAGCTCGAGCGGGAGGTTCTACAATGAGCAGTTCTTC.

The CDR3 is CASSSLGAGANVLTF. The DNA for the CDR3 is TGTGCCAGCAGTTCCCTGGGGGCTGGGGCCAACGTCCTGACTTTC. The chain combines TRBV27 with TRBJ2-6; the D call may be TRBD1 or TRBD2 (5 bases each). The CDR3 sequence is 15 residues long. The germline CDR1 and CDR2 sequences are MNHEY and SMNVEV (reference sequence). Between the trimmed V and J ends, which lost 4 bases and 2 bases, there was a span of 9 bases.

The gene calls are TRBV27 and TRBJ2-7, with 8 bases lining up with TRBD2. V lost 1 base to trimming and J lost 3 bases; unmatched junction nucleotides: 8. Germline V gives CDR1 MNHEY, CDR2 SMNVEV (reference sequence). The CDR3 has 16 residues. This chain's CDR3 is CASSLYSGTTIYEQYF. The CDR3 DNA reads as TGTGCCAGCAGTTTATATAGCGGGACTACTATCTACGAGCAGTACTTC.

The gene calls are TRBV5-1 and TRBJ1-5; D not certain. V lost 4 bases and J lost 6, with 11 bases in between. Looked up from germline, CDR1 is SGHRS and CDR2 is YFSETQ. The CDR3 is 13 amino acids. The CDR3 bases are TGCGCCAGCAGCGAGGGTAGTGGTCAGCCCCAGCATTTT. It translates to CASSEGSGQPQHF. The variable domain in full, with the rest retrieved from reference TRBV5-1 and TRBJ1-5, is KAGVTQTPRYLIKTRGQQVTLSCSPISGHRSVSWYQQTPGQGLQFLFEYFSETQRNKGNFPGRFSGRQFSNSRSEMNVSTLELGDSALYLCASSEGSGQPQHFGDGTRLSIL.

The sample holds a few counts of this clonotype. The chain has TRBV28 and TRBJ1-3; D ambiguous. In germline, CDR1 is MDHEN, CDR2 SYDVKM. The CDR3 spans 16 residues. The V and J ends lost 5 bases and 0 bases respectively, with 14 bases between them. The CDR3 is CASSNRPNYSGNTIYF. As DNA, the CDR3 is TGTGCCAGCAGTAATCGACCCAATTACTCTGGAAACACCATATATTTT.

In its sample, this clonotype was seen a few times. The chain combines TRBV5-1 with TRBJ2-5; no reliable D call. Germline V gives CDR1 SGHRS, CDR2 YFSETQ. V was trimmed by 4 bases and J by 1 base, leaving 8 bases between them. The CDR3 is 13 amino acids. This chain's CDR3 is CASSETLQETQYF. DNA for the CDR3: TGCGCCAGCAGCGAAACCCTCCAAGAGACCCAGTACTTC.

The V and J genes are TRBV7-2 and TRBJ2-1; 8 positions agree with TRBD2. The CDR3 length is 14 residues. V dropped 4 bases and J dropped 9; count of bases not matched to a gene: 8. Germline V gene sequence: CDR1 SGHTA, CDR2 FQGNSA. CDR3 sequence (DNA): TGTGCCAGCAGCTCGGGACTAGGTACAGGTGAGCAGTTCTTC. This encodes CASSSGLGTGEQFF.

This clonotype has more than one count but fewer than ten. This chain connects TRBV5-6 to TRBJ2-3; D might be TRBD1 or TRBD2, each matching 5 bases. The V end lost 1 base, the J end lost 5 bases, and 17 bases lay between the germline ends. The germline gives CDR1 SGHDT, CDR2 YYEEEE. The CDR3 length is 16 residues. The CDR3 here is CASSLPGDLAGDTQYF. The CDR3, as DNA: TGTGCCAGCAGCTTGCCCGGGGACCTCGCCGGAGATACGCAGTATTTT. The whole variable domain, filled in from reference TRBV5-6 and TRBJ2-3, reads DAGVTQSPTHLIKTRGQQVTLRCSPKSGHDTVSWYQQALGQGPQFIFQYYEEEERQRGNFPDRFSGHQFPNYSSELNVNALLLGDSALYLCASSLPGDLAGDTQYFGPGTRLTVL.

This clonotype occurred a few times. V and J are TRBV12-3 or TRBV12-4 and TRBJ1-1, with D tentatively TRBD1 (5 bases). V lost 5 bases to trimming and J lost 5 bases, with 9 bases between them. The CDR3 covers 12 residues. CDR3 residues: CASSDSRTEAFF. The CDR3 bases are TGTGCCAGCAGTGACAGTCGGACTGAAGCTTTCTTT.

V and J are TRBV15 and TRBJ2-3; D is unclear. The CDR3 covers 14 residues. From germline, CDR1 is LNHNV and CDR2 YYDKDF (reference sequence). Deletions cut 1 base from V and 0 bases from J, with 5 bases between. This chain's CDR3 is CATSRVISTDTQYF. The DNA for the CDR3 is TGTGCCACCAGCAGAGTAATTAGCACAGATACGCAGTATTTT. The full variable domain, in which reference TRBV15 and TRBJ2-3 provide the parts outside the CDR3, is DAMVIQNPRYQVTQFGKPVTLSCSQTLNHNVMYWYQQKSSQAPKLLFHYYDKDFNNEADTPDNFQSRRPNTSFCFLDIRSPGLGDTAMYLCATSRVISTDTQYFGPGTRLTVL.

In its sample, this clonotype was seen a few times. The chain uses TRBV5-1 and TRBJ2-7; D is undetermined. Trimming left V 1 base short and J 5 bases short, with 7 bases between. This CDR3 spans 12 amino acids. Germline-derived CDR1 and CDR2 are SGHRS and YFSETQ. The chain's CDR3 is CASSLYPNEQYF. CDR3 nucleotide sequence: TGCGCCAGCAGCTTGTACCCCAACGAGCAGTACTTC.

A few counts support this clonotype. The chain has TRBV29-1 and TRBJ2-7, with 8 nucleotides matching TRBD1. Trimming at V came to 4 bases and at J to 6 bases, leaving 8 bases not matched to a gene. Germline V gives CDR1 SQVTM, CDR2 ANQGSEA. The CDR3 runs to 13 residues. CDR3 loop: CSVVLDRVREQYF. The CDR3 coding sequence is TGCAGCGTTGTTCTGGACAGGGTTCGCGAGCAGTACTTC.